The clone carrying this T cell receptor (beta chain) was detected once. This specimen belongs to a study of blood T cell repertoires in COVID-19. Turning to the study itself: Acute and convalescent COVID-19 specimens originated in the United States, Italy and Spain.

The CDR3 runs to 16 residues. The germline V gene encodes CDR1 MNHEY and CDR2 SVGEGT. V was clipped by 6 bases and J by 2 bases; unmatched bases: 8. Under the authors' procedure: Nucleated cell counts were estimated from reference gene primer amplification. The table came from immunoSEQ multiplex PCR; TCRdb's copy has only in-frame clones and leaves some out. From that table come the V and J calls and clone size; the DNA was used to work out D and trimming. This table holds about 150,000 clones, roughly 89% found once. Sample: peripheral blood. The chain links TRBV6-2 or TRBV6-3 to TRBJ2-7, with 12 bases matching TRBD2. This receptor was obtained from a man in his sixties with active or convalescent COVID-19. The CDR3 sequence is CASSPLPSGRAYEQYF. The CDR3 nucleotides read TGTGCCAGCAGCCCTCTCCCTAGCGGGAGGGCCTACGAGCAGTACTTC.